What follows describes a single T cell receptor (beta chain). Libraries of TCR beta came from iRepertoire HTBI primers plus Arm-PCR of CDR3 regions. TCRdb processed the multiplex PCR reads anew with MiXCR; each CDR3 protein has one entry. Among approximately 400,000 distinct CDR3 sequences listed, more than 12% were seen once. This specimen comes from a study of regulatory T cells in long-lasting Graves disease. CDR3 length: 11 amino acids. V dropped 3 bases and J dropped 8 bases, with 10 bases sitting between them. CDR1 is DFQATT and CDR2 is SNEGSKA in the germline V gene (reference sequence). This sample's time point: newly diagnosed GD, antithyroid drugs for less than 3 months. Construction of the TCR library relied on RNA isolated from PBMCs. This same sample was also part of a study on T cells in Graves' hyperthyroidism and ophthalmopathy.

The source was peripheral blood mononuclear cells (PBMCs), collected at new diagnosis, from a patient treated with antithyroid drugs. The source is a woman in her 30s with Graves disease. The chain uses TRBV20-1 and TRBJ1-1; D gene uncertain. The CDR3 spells CSARERYEAFF. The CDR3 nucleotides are TGCAGTGCTAGGGAAAGATACGAAGCTTTCTTT.